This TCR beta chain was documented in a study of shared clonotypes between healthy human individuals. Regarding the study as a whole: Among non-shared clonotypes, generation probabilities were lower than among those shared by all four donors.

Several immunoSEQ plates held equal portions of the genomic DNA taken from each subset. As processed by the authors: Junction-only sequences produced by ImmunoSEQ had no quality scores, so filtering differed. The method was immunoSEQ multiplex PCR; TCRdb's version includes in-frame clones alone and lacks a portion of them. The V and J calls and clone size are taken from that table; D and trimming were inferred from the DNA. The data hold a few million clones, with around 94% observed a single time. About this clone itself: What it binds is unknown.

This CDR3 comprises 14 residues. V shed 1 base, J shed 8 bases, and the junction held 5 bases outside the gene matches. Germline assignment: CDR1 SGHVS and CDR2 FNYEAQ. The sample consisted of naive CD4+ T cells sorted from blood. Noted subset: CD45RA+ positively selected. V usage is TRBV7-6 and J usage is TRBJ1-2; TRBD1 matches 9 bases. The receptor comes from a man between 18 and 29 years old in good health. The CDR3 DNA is TGTGCCAGCAGCTTAGTACAGGGGGCAGAAGGCTACACCTTC. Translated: CASSLVQGAEGYTF.